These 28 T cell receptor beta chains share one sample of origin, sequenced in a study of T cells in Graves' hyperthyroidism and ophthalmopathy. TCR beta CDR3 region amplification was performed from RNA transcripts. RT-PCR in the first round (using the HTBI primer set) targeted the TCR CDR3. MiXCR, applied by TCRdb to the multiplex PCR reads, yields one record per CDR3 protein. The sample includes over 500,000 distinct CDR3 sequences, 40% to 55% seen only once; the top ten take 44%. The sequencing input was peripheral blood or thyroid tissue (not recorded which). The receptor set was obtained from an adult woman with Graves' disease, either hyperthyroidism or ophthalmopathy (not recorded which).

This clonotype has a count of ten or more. The CDR3 here is CASSWTVQETQYF. CDR3 sequence (DNA): TGTGCCAGCAGTTGGACAGTTCAAGAGACCCAGTACTTC. This chain links TRBV27 with TRBJ2-5, with D tentatively TRBD1 (6 bases). Between the trimmed V and J ends, which lost 4 bases and 2 bases, there was a span of 8 bases. The germline gives CDR1 MNHEY, CDR2 SMNVEV (reference sequence). This CDR3 is 13 amino acids long.

DNA for the CDR3: TGTGCCAGCAGCCACTCAGGTTATTTCTACGAGCAGTACTTC. Translation gives CASSHSGYFYEQYF. J is TRBJ2-7 and V is TRBV4-2; D call uncertain. Per the germline V gene, CDR1 is LGHNA and CDR2 is YNFKEQ. This CDR3 is 14 amino acids long. The germline V and J ends were trimmed by 3 bases and 3 bases, with 12 bases remaining between them.

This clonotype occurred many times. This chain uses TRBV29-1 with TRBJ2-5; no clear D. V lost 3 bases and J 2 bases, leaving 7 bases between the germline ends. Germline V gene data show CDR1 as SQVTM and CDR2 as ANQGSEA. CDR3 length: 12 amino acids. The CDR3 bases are TGCAGCGTTGACAGCCTTCAAGAGACCCAGTACTTC. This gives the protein CSVDSLQETQYF.

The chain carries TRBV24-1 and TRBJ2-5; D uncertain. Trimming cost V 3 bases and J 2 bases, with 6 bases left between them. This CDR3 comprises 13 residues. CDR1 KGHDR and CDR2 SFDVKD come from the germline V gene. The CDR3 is CATSDTVQETQYF. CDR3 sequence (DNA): TGTGCCACCAGTGATACGGTTCAAGAGACCCAGTACTTC.

For the CDR3, the DNA is TGCAGCGTTGAGACTAGCGGGACCTACGAGCAGTACTTC. Amino acid sequence: CSVETSGTYEQYF. J is TRBJ2-7 and V is TRBV29-1; 11 bases are a match to TRBD2. From germline, CDR1 is SQVTM and CDR2 ANQGSEA. The CDR3 is made up of 13 amino acids. After removal of 3 bases from V and 2 bases from J, the junction contained 0 bases not matched to a gene.

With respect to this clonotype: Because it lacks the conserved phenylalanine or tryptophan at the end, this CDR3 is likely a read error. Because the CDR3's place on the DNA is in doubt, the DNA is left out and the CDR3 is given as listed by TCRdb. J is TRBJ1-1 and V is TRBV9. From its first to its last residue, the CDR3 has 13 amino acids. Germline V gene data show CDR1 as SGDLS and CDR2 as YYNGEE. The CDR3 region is CASSERGARPANS.

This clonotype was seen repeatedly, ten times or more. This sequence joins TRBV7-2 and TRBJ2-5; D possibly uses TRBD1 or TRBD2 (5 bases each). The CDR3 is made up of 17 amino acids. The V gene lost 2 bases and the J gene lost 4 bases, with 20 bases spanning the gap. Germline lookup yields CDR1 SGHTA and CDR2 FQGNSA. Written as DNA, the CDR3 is TGTGCCAGCAGCTTACCCCGGGGTGGGGGAACTACAGAGACCCAGTACTTC. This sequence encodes CASSLPRGGGTTETQYF.

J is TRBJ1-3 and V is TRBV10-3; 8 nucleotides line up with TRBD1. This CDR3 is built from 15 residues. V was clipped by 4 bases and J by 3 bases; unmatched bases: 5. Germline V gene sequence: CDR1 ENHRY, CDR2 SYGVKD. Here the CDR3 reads CAISGRQGFGNTIYF. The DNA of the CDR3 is TGTGCCATCAGTGGCAGACAGGGGTTTGGAAACACCATATATTTT.

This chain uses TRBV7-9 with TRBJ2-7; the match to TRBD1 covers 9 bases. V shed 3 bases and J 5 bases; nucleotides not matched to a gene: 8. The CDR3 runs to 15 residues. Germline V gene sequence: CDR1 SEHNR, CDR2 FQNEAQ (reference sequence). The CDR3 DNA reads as TGTGCCAGCAGCTTGGGGACAGGGAACAGCGACGAGCAGTACTTC. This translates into CASSLGTGNSDEQYF.

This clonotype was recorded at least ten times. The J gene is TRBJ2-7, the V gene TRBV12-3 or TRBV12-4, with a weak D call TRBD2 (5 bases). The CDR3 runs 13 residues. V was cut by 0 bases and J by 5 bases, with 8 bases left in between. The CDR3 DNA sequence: TGTGCCAGCAGTTTAGCGGGAGCCAACGAGCAGTACTTC. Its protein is CASSLAGANEQYF.

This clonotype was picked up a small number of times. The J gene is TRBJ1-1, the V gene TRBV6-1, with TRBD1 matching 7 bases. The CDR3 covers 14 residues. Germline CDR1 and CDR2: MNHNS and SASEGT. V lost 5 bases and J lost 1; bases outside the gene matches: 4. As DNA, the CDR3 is TGTGCCAGCAGTTACGACAGGGCGAACACTGAAGCTTTCTTT. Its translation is CASSYDRANTEAFF.

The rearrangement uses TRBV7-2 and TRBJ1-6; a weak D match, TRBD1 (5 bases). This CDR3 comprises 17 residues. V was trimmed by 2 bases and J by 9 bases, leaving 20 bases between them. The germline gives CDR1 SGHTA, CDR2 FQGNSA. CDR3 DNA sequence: TGTGCCAGCAGCTTAATCGGTCTCGGGACTGGGCGTTCACCCCTCCACTTT. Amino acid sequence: CASSLIGLGTGRSPLHF.

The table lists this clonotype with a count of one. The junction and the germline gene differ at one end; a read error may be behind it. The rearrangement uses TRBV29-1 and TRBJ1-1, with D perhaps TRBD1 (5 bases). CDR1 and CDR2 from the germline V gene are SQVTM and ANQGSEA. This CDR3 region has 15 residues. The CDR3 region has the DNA TGCAGCGTTGGAGTTTCGGGGACCCGGAACACTGAAGCCTTCTTT. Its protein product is CSVGVSGTRNTEAFF.

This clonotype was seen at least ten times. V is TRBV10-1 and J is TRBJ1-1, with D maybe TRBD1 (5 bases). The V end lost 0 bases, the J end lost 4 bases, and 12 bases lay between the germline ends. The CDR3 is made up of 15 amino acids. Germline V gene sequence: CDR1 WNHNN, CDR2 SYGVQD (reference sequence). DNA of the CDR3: TGCGCCAGCAGTGAGTCGAAGGTTGGGACCACTGAAGCTTTCTTT. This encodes CASSESKVGTTEAFF.

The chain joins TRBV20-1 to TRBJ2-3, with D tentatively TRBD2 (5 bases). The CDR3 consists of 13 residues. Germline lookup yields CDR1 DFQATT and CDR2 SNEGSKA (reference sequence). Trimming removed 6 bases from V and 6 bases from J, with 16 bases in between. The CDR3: CSALGPGLDTQYF. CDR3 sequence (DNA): TGCAGTGCCCTAGGCCCGGGGTTGGATACGCAGTATTTT.

CDR3 nucleotide sequence: TGTGCCAGTAGTGAGATTGAGGGAGGTAGCACTGGGGCCAACGTCCTGACTTTC. Translated, it gives CASSEIEGGSTGANVLTF. J is TRBJ2-6 and V is TRBV19, with a tentative D call TRBD2 (6 bases). The CDR3 is made up of 18 amino acids. Per the germline V gene, CDR1 is LNHDA and CDR2 is SQIVND (reference sequence). Trimming pared 5 bases from V and 2 bases from J, leaving 19 bases between. The whole variable domain, remainder taken from reference TRBV19 and TRBJ2-6, is DGGITQSPKYLFRKEGQNVTLSCEQNLNHDAMYWYRQDPGQGLRLIYYSQIVNDFQKGDIAEGYSVSREKKESFPLTVTSAQKNPTAFYLCASSEIEGGSTGANVLTFGAGSRLTVL.

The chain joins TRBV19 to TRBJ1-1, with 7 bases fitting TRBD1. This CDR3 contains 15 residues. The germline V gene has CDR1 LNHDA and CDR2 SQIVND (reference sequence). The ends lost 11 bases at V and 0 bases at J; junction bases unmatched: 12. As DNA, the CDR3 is TGTGCCTGCCTACAGGGGAATCTCATGAACACTGAAGCTTTCTTT. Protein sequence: CACLQGNLMNTEAFF.

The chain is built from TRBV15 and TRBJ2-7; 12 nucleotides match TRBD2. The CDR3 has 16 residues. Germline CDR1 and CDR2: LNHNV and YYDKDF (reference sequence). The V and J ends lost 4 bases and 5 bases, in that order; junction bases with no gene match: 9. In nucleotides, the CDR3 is TGTGCCACCAGCATGGGAACTAGCGGGGGGTCGGACGAGCAGTACTTC. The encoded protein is CATSMGTSGGSDEQYF.

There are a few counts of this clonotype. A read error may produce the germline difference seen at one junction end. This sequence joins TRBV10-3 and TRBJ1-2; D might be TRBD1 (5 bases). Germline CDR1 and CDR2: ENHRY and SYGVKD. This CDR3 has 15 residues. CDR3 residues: CATSRRGPARYGYTF. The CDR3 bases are TGTGCCACCAGTCGGAGGGGCCCGGCACGCTATGGCTACACCTTC.

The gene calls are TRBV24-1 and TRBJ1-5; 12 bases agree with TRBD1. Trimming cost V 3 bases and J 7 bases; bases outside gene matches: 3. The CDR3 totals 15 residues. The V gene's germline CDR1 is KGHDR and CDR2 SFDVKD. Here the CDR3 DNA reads TGTGCCACCAGTGATGGGACAGGGGGCCCCCAGCCCCAGCATTTT. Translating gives CATSDGTGGPQPQHF.

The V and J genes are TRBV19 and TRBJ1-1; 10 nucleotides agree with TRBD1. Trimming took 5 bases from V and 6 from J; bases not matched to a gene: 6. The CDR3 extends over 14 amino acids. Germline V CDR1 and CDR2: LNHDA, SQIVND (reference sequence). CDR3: CASSSRDRGPEAFF. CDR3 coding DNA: TGTGCCAGTAGTTCCCGGGACAGGGGACCTGAAGCTTTCTTT.

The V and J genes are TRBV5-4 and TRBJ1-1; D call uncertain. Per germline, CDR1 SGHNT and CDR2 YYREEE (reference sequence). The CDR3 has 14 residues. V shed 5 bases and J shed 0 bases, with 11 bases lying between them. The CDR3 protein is CASRTRSMNTEAFF. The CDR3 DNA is TGTGCCAGCAGGACCCGCAGCATGAACACTGAAGCTTTCTTT.

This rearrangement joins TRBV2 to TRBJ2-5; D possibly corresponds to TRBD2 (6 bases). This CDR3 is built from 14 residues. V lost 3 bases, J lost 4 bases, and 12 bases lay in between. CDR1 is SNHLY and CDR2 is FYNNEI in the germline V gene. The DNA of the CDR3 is TGTGCCAGCAGTGACAGGGAGGTAGGAGAGACCCAGTACTTC. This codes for CASSDREVGETQYF.

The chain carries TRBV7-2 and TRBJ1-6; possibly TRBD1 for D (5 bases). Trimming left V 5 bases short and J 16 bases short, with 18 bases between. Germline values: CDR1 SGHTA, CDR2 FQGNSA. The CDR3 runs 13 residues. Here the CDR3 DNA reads TGTGCCAGCAGCCCGGGACCCGGTTCGGGGCTCCACTTT. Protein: CASSPGPGSGLHF.

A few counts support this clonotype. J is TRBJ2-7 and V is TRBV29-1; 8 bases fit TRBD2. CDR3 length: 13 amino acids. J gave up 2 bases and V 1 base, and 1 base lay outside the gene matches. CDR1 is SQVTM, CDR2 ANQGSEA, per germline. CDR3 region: CSVEGGLAYEQYF. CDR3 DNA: TGCAGCGTTGAAGGGGGACTAGCCTACGAGCAGTACTTC.

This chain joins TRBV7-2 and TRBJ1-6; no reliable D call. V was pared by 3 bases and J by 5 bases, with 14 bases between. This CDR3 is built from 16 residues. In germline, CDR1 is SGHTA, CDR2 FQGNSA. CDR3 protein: CASSFGRRPNNSPLHF. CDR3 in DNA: TGTGCCAGCAGCTTCGGTCGCCGCCCTAATAATTCACCCCTCCACTTT.

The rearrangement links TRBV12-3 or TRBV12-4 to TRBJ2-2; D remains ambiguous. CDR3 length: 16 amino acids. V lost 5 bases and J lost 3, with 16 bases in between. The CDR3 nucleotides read TGTGCCAGCAGTGACTCGGCGGAGAAGGACACCGGGGAGCTGTTTTTT. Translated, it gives CASSDSAEKDTGELFF.

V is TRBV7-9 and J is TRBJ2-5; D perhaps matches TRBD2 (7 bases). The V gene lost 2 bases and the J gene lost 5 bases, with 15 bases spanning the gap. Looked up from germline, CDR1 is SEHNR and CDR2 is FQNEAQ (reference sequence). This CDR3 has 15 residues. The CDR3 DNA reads TGTGCCAGCAGCTTACTGGGGGGGCCCCGGGAGACCCAGTACTTC. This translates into CASSLLGGPRETQYF.